The 22 T cell receptor beta chains below all came from one sample that was sequenced in a study of beta chain features in type 1 diabetes. The whole isolated RNA underwent reverse transcription, so sequencing captured expressed TCRB transcripts. Libraries were prepared by immunoSEQ multiplex PCR; TCRdb keeps only in-frame clonotypes and omits some of them. The sample lists about 360,000 clones, roughly an eighth occurring once. The sample was naive CD4+ T cells from blood. All receptors derive from a man younger than 30 in good health.

The chain uses TRBV29-1 and TRBJ1-1; a possible D gene is TRBD1 (5 bases). V was pared by 3 bases and J by 4 bases, with 9 bases between. Per the germline V gene, CDR1 is SQVTM and CDR2 is ANQGSEA. This CDR3 has 12 residues. The CDR3 DNA follows: TGCAGCGTTGAGGTGGGGCTCACTGAAGCTTTCTTT. This sequence encodes CSVEVGLTEAFF.

V is TRBV28 and J is TRBJ2-1; 11 bases agree with TRBD2. The length of the CDR3 is 16 residues. Germline V gene data show CDR1 as MDHEN and CDR2 as SYDVKM. Losses at the gene ends were 4 bases for V and 3 bases for J; bases not matched to a gene: 5. For the CDR3, the DNA is TGTGCCAGCAGTTCAACTAGCGGGAGCGGCTACAATGAGCAGTTCTTC. This encodes CASSSTSGSGYNEQFF.

The chain couples TRBV5-4 to TRBJ1-2; 8 bases agree with TRBD1. The CDR3 contains 14 residues. Trimming cost V 4 bases and J 8 bases; bases outside gene matches: 10. CDR1 and CDR2 (germline): SGHNT, YYREEE (reference sequence). The CDR3 nucleotides are TGTGCCAGCAGCATACCAGGGGGCGCGGGGGGCTACACCTTC. Its protein is CASSIPGGAGGYTF. The full variable domain, in which reference TRBV5-4 and TRBJ1-2 provide the parts outside the CDR3, is ETGVTQSPTHLIKTRGQQVTLRCSSQSGHNTVSWYQQALGQGPQFIFQYYREEENGRGNFPPRFSGLQFPNYSSELNVNALELDDSALYLCASSIPGGAGGYTFGSGTRLTVV.

This clone has a handful of counts. The genes are TRBV10-3 and TRBJ1-1, with TRBD1 identical over 8 bases. The germline CDR1 and CDR2 sequences are ENHRY and SYGVKD. The CDR3 covers 14 residues. The V and J ends lost 6 bases and 6 bases, in that order; junction bases with no gene match: 9. The CDR3 DNA is TGTGCCATCAGACCCTCGACAGGGGACGCTGAAGCTTTCTTT. This encodes CAIRPSTGDAEAFF.

V usage is TRBV6-5 and J usage is TRBJ2-7; 11 nucleotides agree with TRBD1. The CDR3 loop spans 14 amino acids. V dropped 4 bases and J dropped 9; count of bases not matched to a gene: 8. The germline gives CDR1 MNHEY, CDR2 SVGAGI. The CDR3 protein is CASSSDRGRLWQYF. CDR3 coding DNA: TGTGCCAGCAGTTCGGACAGGGGGCGACTCTGGCAGTACTTC.

This clone was seen a handful of times. The chain combines TRBV28 with TRBJ2-7; TRBD2 agrees at 7 bases. The CDR3 is made up of 13 amino acids. In germline, CDR1 is MDHEN, CDR2 SYDVKM. Germline trimming cut 10 bases from V and 4 bases from J; bases unmatched to any gene: 10. The CDR3 loop reads CATLGGVTYEQYF. CDR3 sequence (DNA): TGTGCCACTTTGGGGGGGGTTACTTACGAGCAGTACTTC.

This clone was recorded a few times. The J gene is TRBJ1-5, the V gene TRBV19; D is undetermined. CDR3 size: 13 residues. V dropped 6 bases and J dropped 3 bases, with 9 bases sitting between them. Germline V CDR1 and CDR2: LNHDA, SQIVND (reference sequence). DNA for the CDR3: TGTGCCAGTAGAAACAGCCTCAATCAGCCCCAGCATTTT. Its protein product is CASRNSLNQPQHF. Based on the CDR3 plus reference TRBV19 and TRBJ1-5, the full variable domain is DGGITQSPKYLFRKEGQNVTLSCEQNLNHDAMYWYRQDPGQGLRLIYYSQIVNDFQKGDIAEGYSVSREKKESFPLTVTSAQKNPTAFYLCASRNSLNQPQHFGDGTRLSIL.

This sequence joins TRBV11-2 and TRBJ2-7, with no clear D. The CDR3 extends over 14 amino acids. Germline assignment: CDR1 SGHAT and CDR2 FQNNGV. V was shortened by 7 bases and J by 0 bases, with 13 bases between the two germline ends. CDR3 nucleotides: TGTGCCAGCACCGCGACCTCTAGCTCCTACGAGCAGTACTTC. Its translation is CASTATSSSYEQYF.

The gene calls are TRBV28 and TRBJ2-5; 8 bases fit TRBD1. The length of the CDR3 is 15 residues. Germline values: CDR1 MDHEN, CDR2 SYDVKM. With 5 bases clipped from V and 7 bases from J, the junction kept 12 bases outside the gene matches. The CDR3 is CASSAGQGGLATQYF. The DNA for the CDR3 is TGTGCCAGCAGTGCAGGACAGGGTGGTTTAGCGACCCAGTACTTC.

This clone has only a few counts. The chain links TRBV5-6 to TRBJ2-7; D perhaps matches TRBD1 (6 bases). V lost 5 bases and J lost 9, with 24 bases in between. This CDR3 is built from 15 residues. CDR1 SGHDT and CDR2 YYEEEE come from the germline V gene. For the CDR3, the DNA is TGTGCCAGCAGTCCAACAGGGAGACAACTCGATGGGCAGTACTTC. It codes for CASSPTGRQLDGQYF.

This clone has more than one count but fewer than ten. Other DNA sequences in this specimen translate into the identical CDR3. V usage is TRBV30 and J usage is TRBJ2-5; D gene uncertain. The CDR3 covers 12 residues. Germline-derived CDR1 and CDR2 are GTSNPN and SVGIG (reference sequence). V was clipped by 0 bases and J by 5 bases, with 7 bases between them. DNA of the CDR3: TGTGCCTGGAGTGTTGCCGGGGAGACCCAGTACTTC. Its protein is CAWSVAGETQYF.

This clone was recorded a few times. The CDR3 nucleotides read TGTGCCTGGAGTGTGTGGCAGGCGAACACCGGGGAGCTGTTTTTT. Protein sequence: CAWSVWQANTGELFF. The chain carries TRBV30 and TRBJ2-2; D is undetermined. Germline values: CDR1 GTSNPN, CDR2 SVGIG (reference sequence). Trimming removed 0 bases at V and 0 bases at J, with 8 bases between. CDR3 length equals 15 residues.

The genes are TRBV28 and TRBJ1-5; 8 nucleotides match TRBD1. The germline CDR1 and CDR2 sequences are MDHEN and SYDVKM. The junction had 4 bases not matched to a gene; V was cut back by 5 bases and J by 1 base. The CDR3 runs 15 residues. The CDR3 bases are TGTGCCAGCAGTACTACAGGGGGGAGCAATCAGCCCCAGCATTTT. Translating gives CASSTTGGSNQPQHF.

This clone was counted between two and nine times. V gene TRBV6-5 combines with J gene TRBJ2-7; D is ambiguous. The germline CDR1 and CDR2 sequences are MNHEY and SVGAGI. This CDR3 is built from 13 residues. Trimming pared 4 bases from V and 6 bases from J, leaving 13 bases between. CDR3 sequence reads: CASSSPLVSEQYF. The CDR3 DNA reads TGTGCCAGCAGTTCCCCTTTGGTCAGCGAGCAGTACTTC.

V and J are TRBV2 and TRBJ2-5; TRBD1 aligns across 9 bases. The V gene's germline CDR1 is SNHLY and CDR2 FYNNEI. This CDR3 has 15 residues. Trimming took 6 bases from V and 2 from J; bases not matched to a gene: 7. The CDR3 nucleotides read TGTGCCAGCAGGGCCCAGGACAGGGGTCAAGAGACCCAGTACTTC. This sequence encodes CASRAQDRGQETQYF.

The sample holds a few counts of this clone. CDR3 amino acids: CASRRTSYQETQYF. The CDR3 DNA reads TGTGCCAGCAGACGGACATCGTACCAAGAGACCCAGTACTTC. The chain couples TRBV28 to TRBJ2-5; maybe TRBD1 (5 bases). The germline V gene has CDR1 MDHEN and CDR2 SYDVKM. With 6 bases removed from V and 0 bases from J, the gap between germline ends came to 11 bases. CDR3 length: 14 amino acids.

This clone came up a few times. The V and J genes are TRBV15 and TRBJ2-1; 8 bases line up with TRBD2. Germline V gene sequence: CDR1 LNHNV, CDR2 YYDKDF (reference sequence). V shed 3 bases and J 9 bases; nucleotides not matched to a gene: 19. The CDR3 is 18 residues long. CDR3 DNA: TGTGCCACCAGCAGCAAACTCACCGGGACTAGGGGAAGGGGTGAGCAGTTCTTC. Protein sequence: CATSSKLTGTRGRGEQFF.

This rearrangement joins TRBV19 to TRBJ1-2; the D gene is possibly TRBD1 (6 bases). This CDR3 comprises 15 residues. CDR1 is LNHDA, CDR2 SQIVND, per germline (reference sequence). Trimming shortened V by 7 bases and J by 2 bases, and 17 bases separated the two germline ends. The CDR3 nucleotides read TGTGCCAGTACTCCCGAACCCGGGACAAACTATGGCTACACCTTC. Protein: CASTPEPGTNYGYTF.

The CDR3 is CATSRDTANEKLFF. CDR3 bases: TGTGCCACCAGCCGGGACACAGCTAATGAAAAACTGTTTTTT. The chain uses TRBV15 and TRBJ1-4, with D perhaps matching TRBD1 (6 bases). This CDR3 is 14 amino acids long. V dropped 5 bases and J dropped 3 bases, with 10 bases sitting between them. Germline assignment: CDR1 LNHNV and CDR2 YYDKDF (reference sequence).

The chain links TRBV9 to TRBJ1-4; TRBD1 aligns across 8 bases. Germline trimming cut 3 bases from V and 5 bases from J; bases unmatched to any gene: 3. The CDR3 spans 14 residues. Germline CDR1 reads SGDLS; CDR2 reads YYNGEE. The CDR3 region is CASSGTGYNEKLFF. The CDR3 DNA reads as TGTGCCAGCAGCGGGACAGGGTACAATGAAAAACTGTTTTTT.

This clone was observed a handful of times. The V and J genes are TRBV7-8 and TRBJ2-3; a possible D gene is TRBD1 (5 bases). This CDR3 contains 14 residues. V gave up 1 base and J gave up 6 bases, with 11 bases separating them. The germline gives CDR1 SGHVS, CDR2 FQNEAQ. CDR3: CASSLDRGRDTQYF. The DNA of the CDR3 is TGTGCCAGCAGCTTAGATAGGGGCCGTGATACGCAGTATTTT.

The CDR3 is CASSWGQLPSYEQYF. In nucleotides, the CDR3 is TGTGCCAGCAGCTGGGGGCAGCTACCCTCCTACGAGCAGTACTTC. The gene calls are TRBV7-4 and TRBJ2-7; D possibly corresponds to TRBD1 (6 bases). The CDR3 runs 15 residues. V lost 4 bases and J lost 0, with 13 bases in between. Germline CDR1 reads SGHVT; CDR2 reads SQSDAQ.